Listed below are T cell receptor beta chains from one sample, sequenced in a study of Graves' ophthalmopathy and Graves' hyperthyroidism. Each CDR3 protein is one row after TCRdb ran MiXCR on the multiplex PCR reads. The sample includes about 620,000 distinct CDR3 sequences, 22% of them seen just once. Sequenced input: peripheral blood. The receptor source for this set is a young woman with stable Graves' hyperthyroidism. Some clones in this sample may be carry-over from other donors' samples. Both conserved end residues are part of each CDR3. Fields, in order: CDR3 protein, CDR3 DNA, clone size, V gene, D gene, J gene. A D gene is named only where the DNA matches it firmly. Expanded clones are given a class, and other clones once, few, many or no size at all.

CASGLVYDGQLNTGELFF	TGTGCTAGTGGTTTGGTGTACGACGGGCAATTGAACACCGGGGAGCTGTTTTTT	many	TRBV12-5	-	TRBJ2-2
CASSLTERGAQETQYF	TGTGCCAGCAGCTTAACCGAGCGGGGGGCCCAAGAGACCCAGTACTTC	many	TRBV7-9	TRBD2	TRBJ2-5
CASSTPGGPNTGELFF	TGTGCCAGCAGTACACCGGGGGGGCCGAACACCGGGGAGCTGTTTTTT	many	TRBV12-3/TRBV12-4	TRBD2	TRBJ2-2
CASSQDPGSNEQYF	TGCGCCAGCAGCCAAGATCCAGGGTCTAACGAGCAGTACTTC	many	TRBV4-1	-	TRBJ2-7
CASSDGLADLGRSTGELFF	TGTGCCAGCAGTGACGGACTAGCGGACCTCGGAAGGTCGACCGGGGAGCTGTTTTTT	many	TRBV6-4	TRBD2	TRBJ2-2
CATPRATGELFF	TGTGCCACCCCGAGGGCCACCGGGGAGCTGTTTTTT	-	TRBV15	-	TRBJ2-2
CASSLKAGGTGELFF	TGTGCCAGCAGTTTAAAAGCGGGAGGAACCGGGGAGCTGTTTTTT	many	TRBV27	TRBD2	TRBJ2-2
CASGSLGGGQPQHF	TGTGCCAGCGGTAGTTTAGGAGGCGGGCAGCCCCAGCATTTT	many	TRBV27	-	TRBJ1-5
CASNLEDTEAFF	TGTGCCAGCAACTTGGAGGACACTGAAGCTTTCTTT	many	TRBV28	-	TRBJ1-1
CASSPLAGGLDTQYF	TGTGCCAGCAGTCCACTAGCGGGGGGTTTGGATACGCAGTATTTT	-	TRBV2	TRBD2	TRBJ2-3
CASGFSPTRVGDEQYF	TGTGCCAGCGGCTTCTCCCCGACTAGAGTCGGAGACGAGCAGTACTTC	few	TRBV28	-	TRBJ2-7
CASSPRGTLSNQPQHF	TGTGCCAGCAGTCCACGGGGGACCCTTAGCAATCAGCCCCAGCATTTT	-	TRBV6-1	-	TRBJ1-5
CASSELRGTVPYEQYF	TGTGCCAGCAGTGAATTGCGAGGGACAGTACCCTACGAGCAGTACTTC	many	TRBV6-1	TRBD1	TRBJ2-7
CSVWQGGNEQYF	TGCAGCGTTTGGCAGGGGGGGAACGAGCAGTACTTC	-	TRBV29-1	-	TRBJ2-7
CASSLSPRTVEQYF	TGTGCCAGTAGTCTCTCGCCAAGGACCGTCGAGCAGTACTTC	many	TRBV19	-	TRBJ2-7
CASSTPGQGAWEQYF	TGTGCCAGCAGTACTCCGGGACAGGGGGCATGGGAGCAGTACTTC	-	TRBV6-5	TRBD1	TRBJ2-7
CASLVRGYGYTF	TGTGCCAGCCTGGTGCGGGGCTATGGCTACACCTTC	many	TRBV13	-	TRBJ1-2
CASNRVLSGNGYTF	TGTGCCAGCAACCGGGTTTTGTCGGGTAATGGCTACACCTTC	many	TRBV12-3/TRBV12-4	-	TRBJ1-2
CASSEVWGNTEAFF	TGTGCCAGCAGTGAAGTTTGGGGGAACACTGAAGCTTTCTTT	once	TRBV6-1	-	TRBJ1-1
CASSLGRRYTF	TGCGCCAGCAGCCTAGGCCGGAGGTACACCTTC	-	TRBV5-1	-	TRBJ1-2
CSAQTSGETQYF	TGCAGTGCGCAAACATCTGGGGAGACCCAGTACTTC	-	TRBV20-1	-	TRBJ2-5
CSARDSNSSPLHF	TGCAGTGCGCGGGACAGTAATAGTTCACCCCTCCACTTT	many	TRBV20-1	TRBD1	TRBJ1-6
CAWASDRGPYEQYF	TGTGCCTGGGCATCGGACAGGGGACCCTACGAGCAGTACTTC	many	TRBV30	TRBD1	TRBJ2-7
CAWSVPGREGEAFF	TGTGCCTGGAGTGTCCCGGGGCGGGAGGGTGAAGCTTTCTTT	-	TRBV30	-	TRBJ1-1
CAPLARDRGRSPLHF	TGTGCCCCTTTGGCCCGGGACAGGGGGCGATCACCCCTCCACTTT	-	TRBV19	TRBD1	TRBJ1-6
CASSDRRDGESSYNSPLHF	TGTGCCAGCAGCGACAGGAGGGACGGCGAGAGCTCCTATAATTCACCCCTCCACTTT	many	TRBV6-1	-	TRBJ1-6
CASSLLPQANYGYTF	TGTGCCAGTAGTCTTCTTCCTCAGGCTAACTATGGCTACACCTTC	once	TRBV19	-	TRBJ1-2
CASSPSSGGLAPGELFF	TGTGCCAGCAGCCCATCTTCCGGGGGCTTAGCGCCCGGGGAGCTGTTTTTT	-	TRBV7-3	-	TRBJ2-2
CATSFGRGARGTEAFF	TGTGCCACCAGTTTTGGCCGGGGGGCGCGGGGCACTGAAGCTTTCTTT	-	TRBV15	-	TRBJ1-1
CSVGSTWTANTEAFF	TGCAGCGTTGGTTCCACATGGACAGCGAACACTGAAGCTTTCTTT	many	TRBV29-1	-	TRBJ1-1
CAGSVGQSGANVLTF	TGTGCCGGCAGTGTTGGCCAGTCTGGGGCCAACGTCCTGACTTTC	many	TRBV6-1	-	TRBJ2-6
CASSHLVGVEF	TGTGCCAGCAGTCACCTGGTCGGGGTAGAGTTC	-	TRBV12-3/TRBV12-4	-	TRBJ2-7
CASSSPALLLGRETQYF	TGTGCCAGCAGCTCCCCCGCACTCTTGCTCGGGCGCGAGACCCAGTACTTC	-	TRBV6-2/TRBV6-3	-	TRBJ2-5
CASSRGVGASTEAFF	TGTGCCAGCAGTCGCGGTGTGGGGGCTAGCACTGAAGCTTTCTTT	many	TRBV27	-	TRBJ1-1
CAGSLEGLQPQHF	TGTGCCGGCAGTTTGGAGGGTCTTCAGCCCCAGCATTTT	many	TRBV2	-	TRBJ1-5
CSARLAGDGEQYF	TGCAGTGCTAGACTAGCGGGAGATGGCGAGCAGTACTTC	-	TRBV20-1	TRBD2	TRBJ2-7
CASSLSSGLNTGELFF	TGCGCCAGCAGCTTGAGTTCGGGTTTGAACACCGGGGAGCTGTTTTTT	many	TRBV5-1	-	TRBJ2-2
CTTEQPGTYNEQFF	TGCACCACAGAGCAACCTGGTACCTACAATGAGCAGTTCTTC	-	TRBV20-1	-	TRBJ2-1
CASSQVGHRRGNTIYF	TGCGCCAGCAGCCAAGTGGGACACCGCAGAGGAAACACCATATATTTT	few	TRBV4-1	-	TRBJ1-3
CSAWGGTGELFF	TGCAGTGCTTGGGGGGGCACCGGGGAGCTGTTTTTT	many	TRBV20-1	TRBD2	TRBJ2-2